Shown below are 4 T cell receptor beta chains from a single sample sequenced in a study of shared clonotypes between healthy human individuals. In the naive CD8 group, cells lacked CD45RO and were positively selected for CCR7, so terminally differentiated effector memory CD45RA+ cells were left out. Assay: immunoSEQ multiplex PCR; the TCRdb copy retains only in-frame clones and omits some. The sample shows millions of clones, less than 95% of them seen only once. Sequences were obtained from naive CD8+ T cells sorted from blood. Receptors originate from a man between 18 and 29 years old in good health.

The chain uses TRBV7-9 and TRBJ2-1; D call uncertain. V dropped 5 bases and J dropped 5 bases, with 19 bases sitting between them. Germline V gene data show CDR1 as SEHNR and CDR2 as FQNEAQ (reference sequence). The CDR3 runs 16 residues. The CDR3 loop is CASSHRWPGPHNEQFF. The CDR3 DNA sequence: TGTGCCAGCAGCCACCGGTGGCCAGGACCACACAATGAGCAGTTCTTC.

V and J are TRBV4-2 and TRBJ2-1; D call uncertain. The CDR3 is 12 residues long. Germline-derived CDR1 and CDR2 are LGHNA and YNFKEQ. The ends were cut back, 1 base at V and 10 bases at J, with 8 bases in the middle. The CDR3 sequence: CASSQGGVEQFF. In nucleotides, the CDR3 is TGTGCCAGCAGCCAAGGGGGTGTGGAGCAGTTCTTC.

The chain is built from TRBV10-3 and TRBJ1-6; D is unclear. There are 15 residues in the CDR3. Germline values: CDR1 ENHRY, CDR2 SYGVKD. Trimming stripped 8 bases from V and 6 bases from J, with 17 bases between. CDR3 residues: CAISVPPESNSPLHF. For the CDR3, the DNA is TGTGCCATCTCGGTCCCCCCTGAATCTAATTCACCCCTCCACTTT.

The gene calls are TRBV9 and TRBJ2-7, with D possibly matching TRBD2 (5 bases). The CDR3 length is 15 residues. V lost 4 bases and J lost 4, with 18 bases in between. CDR1 and CDR2 (germline): SGDLS, YYNGEE. CDR3 region: CASSPQLASPYEQYF. The CDR3 DNA is TGTGCCAGCAGCCCCCAGTTGGCTAGCCCGTACGAGCAGTACTTC.